This T cell receptor (beta chain) was sequenced in a study of cytomegalovirus exposure and HLA in healthy donors. Study-wide points: As a later analysis showed, a missense DCLRE1C variant was linked to trimming of TCR beta V- and J-genes.

A note on this clone: Its antigen is not identified.

The PCR made use of 60 Vbeta and 13 Jbeta primers. The protocol was immunoSEQ multiplex PCR, while the TCRdb copy is restricted to in-frame clones and leaves out a portion. The sample table sets out over 200,000 clones. This TCR was recovered from a woman aged 25 to 39 in good health and CMV-seropositive. The sample was PBMCs.

The CDR3 loop reads CASSPVSSTSYEQYF. The CDR3, as DNA: TGTGCCAGCAGTCCGGTTTCTAGTACCTCCTACGAGCAGTACTTC. The gene calls are TRBV6-6 and TRBJ2-7, with D unresolved. V lost 5 bases and J 0 bases, leaving 14 bases between the germline ends. The CDR3 spans 15 residues. Per germline, CDR1 MNHNY and CDR2 SVGAGI (reference sequence).